This record looks at one T cell receptor beta chain sequence and its context. The repertoire was sequenced with immunoSEQ multiplex PCR; TCRdb's copy has only in-frame clones and lacks some. The data hold 50,000 to 65,000 clones, with roughly 87% observed a single time. The sample belongs to a study of lymphopenia after photon versus proton radiotherapy. The CDR3 is made up of 17 amino acids. Trimming removed 4 bases from V and 0 bases from J; junction bases left unmatched: 11. Germline V gene data show CDR1 as LNHDA and CDR2 as SQIVND (reference sequence). The receptor's source is a man older than 75 with esophageal cancer. This sequence joins TRBV19 and TRBJ1-2, with 7 bases aligning to TRBD1. The sample consisted of peripheral blood, taken from a patient treated with proton-based radiotherapy. The CDR3 here is CASSREEGGTSNYGYTF. In DNA form, the CDR3 reads TGTGCCAGTAGTAGGGAAGAAGGGGGCACTTCTAACTATGGCTACACCTTC.